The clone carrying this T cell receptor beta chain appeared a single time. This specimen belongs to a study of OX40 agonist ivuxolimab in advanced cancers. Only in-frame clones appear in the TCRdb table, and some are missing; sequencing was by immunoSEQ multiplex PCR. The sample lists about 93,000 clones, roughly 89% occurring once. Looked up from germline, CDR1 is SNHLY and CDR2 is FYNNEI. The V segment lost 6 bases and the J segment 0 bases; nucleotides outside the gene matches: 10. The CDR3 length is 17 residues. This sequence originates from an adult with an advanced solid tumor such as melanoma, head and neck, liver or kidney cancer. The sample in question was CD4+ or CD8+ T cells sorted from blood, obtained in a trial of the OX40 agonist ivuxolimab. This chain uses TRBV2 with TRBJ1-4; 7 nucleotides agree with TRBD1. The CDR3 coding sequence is TGTGCCAGCAGAGCAATCCCCGGACAGGCAACTAATGAAAAACTGTTTTTT. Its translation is CASRAIPGQATNEKLFF.